The TCR beta chain under discussion was sequenced for a study of shared clonotypes between healthy human individuals. General study points: Represented diversity (both genetic and exposure-history) was limited by the small number of donors.

This clone occurred many times. What it binds is unknown. The same CDR3 also results from other DNA sequences found in this sample. Deep was the level used in running the assay. Profiling relied on immunoSEQ multiplex PCR, and the TCRdb table lists in-frame clones only, not all of them. The sample gives approximately 640,000 clones, about two thirds of which show up once; roughly 1.8% is in the top ten. The receptor was derived from a woman aged 25 to 39 in good health. Material for sequencing was memory CD4+ T cells sorted from blood. Subset given: CD45RA-negative fraction.

CDR3 nucleotide sequence: TGTGCCAGCAGCTTACTAACGAGCACAGATACGCAGTATTTT. Residues: CASSLLTSTDTQYF. The chain is built from TRBV7-2 and TRBJ2-3; D unresolved. The CDR3 is 14 amino acids. V was cut by 2 bases and J by 0 bases, with 6 bases left in between. Germline-derived CDR1 and CDR2 are SGHTA and FQGNSA.